The T cell receptor (beta chain) under discussion was sequenced for a study of regulatory T cells in long-lasting Graves disease. The CDR3 sequence is 11 residues long. V shed 2 bases and J shed 5 bases, with 4 bases lying between them. The germline V gene has CDR1 MDHEN and CDR2 SYDVKM. This clonotype appeared many times. Sample time point: persistent/refractory GD, antithyroid drugs over 5 years with positive TRAb. The TCR library was made from RNA that had been extracted from PBMCs in TRIzol. Researchers made TCR beta libraries by using iRepertoire HTBI primers and running Arm-PCR on CDR3 regions. TCRdb redid the calling of the multiplex PCR reads with MiXCR, one entry per CDR3 protein. The sample gives some 470,000 distinct CDR3 sequences, roughly 21% of which show up once; 7.1% is in the top ten.

V gene TRBV28 combines with J gene TRBJ2-7; unclear D gene. The sequence was obtained from a female donor with Graves disease. This sample comprised peripheral blood mononuclear cells (PBMCs), obtained when the disease was refractory, from a patient treated with antithyroid drugs. The CDR3 DNA reads TGTGCCAGCAGTTTAAGGCACGAGCAGTACTTC. Its translation is CASSLRHEQYF.